One and the same sample provided the 31 T cell receptor beta chains below, sequenced in a study of cytomegalovirus exposure and HLA in healthy donors. Vbeta (60) and Jbeta (13) primers were used in the PCR. Only in-frame clones appear in the TCRdb table, and some are missing; sequencing was by immunoSEQ multiplex PCR. The sample consists of 75,000 to 100,000 clones, about three quarters of them appearing once. Sequenced input: PBMCs. These receptors were taken from a man aged 35 to 55 in good health and CMV-seronegative.

The chain joins TRBV2 to TRBJ2-7; 9 nucleotides match TRBD1. From germline, CDR1 is SNHLY and CDR2 FYNNEI. The CDR3 totals 15 residues. V dropped 2 bases and J dropped 2; count of bases not matched to a gene: 4. As DNA, the CDR3 is TGTGCCAGCAGTGAAACAGGGGGCGCCCCCTACGAGCAGTACTTC. It specifies CASSETGGAPYEQYF.

The gene calls are TRBV5-1 and TRBJ1-2; tentative D call: TRBD1 (5 bases). Germline values: CDR1 SGHRS, CDR2 YFSETQ. CDR3 length equals 13 residues. The V and J ends lost 0 bases and 6 bases respectively, with 9 bases between them. This CDR3 reads CASSLGGDDGYTF. The CDR3 region has the DNA TGCGCCAGCAGCTTGGGGGGGGATGATGGCTACACCTTC.

The chain combines TRBV12-2 with TRBJ2-3; the D call TRBD2 from the table was never checked on the DNA. TRBV12-2 is shown as a pseudogene. The CDR3 is 17 amino acids. CDR3 sequence: CASRVPPRGSCTDTQYF. The CDR3 DNA reads as TGTGCAAGTCGCGTCCCCCCCCGGGGGTCCTGCACAGATACGCAGTATTTT.

This chain joins TRBV6-5 and TRBJ1-6, with D hard to call. This CDR3 is built from 16 residues. The germline gives CDR1 MNHEY, CDR2 SVGAGI. Trimming pared 3 bases from V and 0 bases from J, leaving 9 bases between. CDR3 protein: CASSYMIYSYNSPLHF. The CDR3 DNA sequence: TGTGCCAGCAGTTATATGATCTACTCCTATAATTCACCCCTCCACTTT.

This chain links TRBV2 with TRBJ2-1; no definite D call. V lost 1 base to trimming and J lost 0 bases, with 7 bases between them. CDR1 and CDR2 from the germline V gene are SNHLY and FYNNEI. There are 15 residues in the CDR3. The CDR3 DNA reads TGTGCCAGCAGTGAAGGCGGCAGCTCCTACAATGAGCAGTTCTTC. This translates into CASSEGGSSYNEQFF.

This chain links TRBV7-8 with TRBJ2-5; 7 nucleotides align to TRBD2. J gave up 5 bases and V 3 bases, and 9 bases lay outside the gene matches. CDR1 SGHVS and CDR2 FQNEAQ come from the germline V gene. The CDR3 totals 15 residues. CDR3 DNA sequence: TGTGCCAGCAGCTTCCGCACGGGGGGTCGTGAGACCCAGTACTTC. Protein sequence: CASSFRTGGRETQYF.

The chain uses TRBV7-9 and TRBJ2-7, with D unresolved. CDR3 size: 15 residues. V lost 3 bases, J lost 0 bases, and 12 bases lay in between. CDR1 and CDR2 (germline): SEHNR, FQNEAQ (reference sequence). The CDR3 spells CASSFPGLSSYEQYF. In DNA, the CDR3 is TGTGCCAGCAGCTTTCCAGGCCTAAGCTCCTACGAGCAGTACTTC.

V gene TRBV28 combines with J gene TRBJ1-4, with 7 positions matching TRBD1. V trimming: 6 bases; J trimming: 8 bases; junction bases outside the gene matches: 6. The CDR3 consists of 13 residues. Germline V lookup: CDR1 MDHEN, CDR2 SYDVKM. The CDR3 DNA follows: TGTGCCAGCAGGAACAGGGGTGGGGAAAAACTGTTTTTT. Its translation: CASRNRGGEKLFF. Combining the CDR3 with reference TRBV28 and TRBJ1-4 gives the whole variable domain DVKVTQSSRYLVKRTGEKVFLECVQDMDHENMFWYRQDPGLGLRLIYFSYDVKMKEKGDIPEGYSVSREKKERFSLILESASTNQTSMYLCASRNRGGEKLFFGSGTQLSVL.

CDR3 sequence: CASSPGTGVPYEQYF. CDR3 DNA sequence: TGTGCCAGCAGCCCTGGGACAGGGGTACCCTACGAGCAGTACTTC. The chain recombines TRBV4-2 with TRBJ2-7, with TRBD1 matching over 10 bases. The germline CDR1 and CDR2 sequences are LGHNA and YNFKEQ. The V gene end was trimmed by 4 bases and the J gene end by 2 bases; junction bases not matched to a gene: 5. The CDR3 spans 15 residues.

V and J are TRBV2 and TRBJ2-7; tentative D call: TRBD1 (6 bases). The V end was cut by 3 bases, the J end by 2 bases, with 14 bases between. This CDR3 is built from 15 residues. The germline CDR1 and CDR2 sequences are SNHLY and FYNNEI. CDR3 DNA: TGTGCCAGCAGTGAGGGCCAGGGGCGACCCTACGAGCAGTACTTC. Translation gives CASSEGQGRPYEQYF.

This clone was counted a few times. The V gene is TRBV7-9, the J gene TRBJ2-1; weak D call: TRBD2 (5 bases). The germline CDR1 and CDR2 sequences are SEHNR and FQNEAQ (reference sequence). V lost 5 bases and J lost 2, with 10 bases in between. There are 14 residues in the CDR3. The CDR3 spells CASSAGFAYNEQFF. The DNA for the CDR3 is TGTGCCAGCAGCGCGGGTTTTGCCTACAATGAGCAGTTCTTC. Using reference TRBV7-9 and TRBJ2-1 for the parts outside the CDR3, the full variable domain is DTGVSQNPRHKITKRGQNVTFRCDPISEHNRLYWYRQTLGQGPEFLTYFQNEAQLEKSRLLSDRFSAERPKGSFSTLEIQRTEQGDSAMYLCASSAGFAYNEQFFGPGTRLTVL.

This chain joins TRBV11-2 and TRBJ2-7; 12 bases line up with TRBD1. Germline CDR1 and CDR2: SGHAT and FQNNGV. The CDR3 consists of 16 residues. The junction had 10 bases not matched to a gene; V was cut back by 6 bases and J by 4 bases. The CDR3, as DNA: TGTGCCAGCAGGAGCATGGAGGGACAGGGGGCTTACGAGCAGTACTTC. This encodes CASRSMEGQGAYEQYF.

CDR3 sequence: CASSFGQGAPNNEQFF. Here the CDR3 DNA reads TGCGCCAGCAGCTTTGGACAGGGGGCCCCTAACAATGAGCAGTTCTTC. The chain uses TRBV5-1 and TRBJ2-1; 11 bases align to TRBD1. The CDR3 spans 16 residues. V gave up 2 bases and J gave up 5 bases; unmatched junction bases: 6. Germline CDR1 SGHRS, CDR2 YFSETQ.

The chain has TRBV11-2 and TRBJ1-1, with 8 bases lining up with TRBD1. After removal of 4 bases from V and 3 bases from J, the junction contained 7 bases not matched to a gene. The germline CDR1 and CDR2 sequences are SGHAT and FQNNGV. The CDR3 length is 15 residues. CDR3 amino acids: CASSYNRGSDTEAFF. The CDR3 DNA reads as TGTGCCAGCAGCTACAACAGGGGGTCCGACACTGAAGCTTTCTTT.

The chain joins TRBV11-2 to TRBJ2-7; a possible D gene is TRBD2 (7 bases). Germline assignment: CDR1 SGHAT and CDR2 FQNNGV. The CDR3 contains 16 residues. V lost 5 bases to trimming and J lost 2 bases, with 19 bases between them. DNA for the CDR3: TGTGCCAGCAGCCCCCGATTTGGCGGGGGCCCCTACGAGCAGTACTTC. This codes for CASSPRFGGGPYEQYF.

J is TRBJ1-5 and V is TRBV4-1; perhaps TRBD1 as D (6 bases). There are 14 residues in the CDR3. Germline V gene data show CDR1 as MGHRA and CDR2 as YSYEKL. V gave up 4 bases and J gave up 7 bases, with 14 bases separating them. This CDR3 reads CASSPGQSEQPQHF. DNA of the CDR3: TGCGCCAGCAGCCCTGGACAGTCTGAACAGCCCCAGCATTTT.

J is TRBJ2-3 and V is TRBV6-5, with a weak D call TRBD1 (5 bases). Between the trimmed V and J ends, which lost 4 bases and 4 bases, there was a span of 15 bases. This CDR3 region has 15 residues. Germline CDR1 is MNHEY and CDR2 is SVGAGI. This chain's CDR3 is CASSSGQSPADTQYF. The CDR3 DNA sequence: TGTGCCAGCAGTTCCGGACAATCTCCGGCAGATACGCAGTATTTT.

V is TRBV5-1 and J is TRBJ1-1; perhaps TRBD1 as D (5 bases). Trimming stripped 0 bases from V and 4 bases from J, with 16 bases between. This CDR3 is 16 amino acids long. CDR1 is SGHRS and CDR2 is YFSETQ in the germline V gene. The CDR3 nucleotides read TGCGCCAGCAGCTTGGACTTTGGGGGGGAGAGCACTGAAGCTTTCTTT. It codes for CASSLDFGGESTEAFF.

This clone was seen a few times. The V gene is TRBV7-9, the J gene TRBJ1-1; D is possibly TRBD1 (6 bases). CDR1 and CDR2 (germline): SEHNR, FQNEAQ (reference sequence). The CDR3 sequence is 14 residues long. Deletions cut 0 bases from V and 11 bases from J, with 16 bases between. In DNA form, the CDR3 reads TGTGCCAGCAGCTTAGCCTCGACAGGCTCGACGGCTTTCTTT. It yields the protein CASSLASTGSTAFF.

This sequence joins TRBV19 and TRBJ2-1; 7 bases fit TRBD2. The V gene's germline CDR1 is LNHDA and CDR2 SQIVND (reference sequence). The CDR3 runs 14 residues. The ends lost 3 bases at V and 5 bases at J; junction bases unmatched: 4. CDR3 coding DNA: TGTGCCAGTAGTATCCGGGGAGGGGACAATGAGCAGTTCTTC. The encoded protein is CASSIRGGDNEQFF. Full variable domain (remainder filled in from reference TRBV19 and TRBJ2-1): DGGITQSPKYLFRKEGQNVTLSCEQNLNHDAMYWYRQDPGQGLRLIYYSQIVNDFQKGDIAEGYSVSREKKESFPLTVTSAQKNPTAFYLCASSIRGGDNEQFFGPGTRLTVL.

The chain is built from TRBV2 and TRBJ2-5; maybe TRBD2 (5 bases). Deletions cut 7 bases from V and 5 bases from J, with 14 bases between. The CDR3 sequence is 13 residues long. Germline lookup yields CDR1 SNHLY and CDR2 FYNNEI. CDR3 region: CASNPGFGETQYF. CDR3 sequence (DNA): TGTGCCAGCAACCCGGGATTCGGCGAGACCCAGTACTTC.

The rearrangement uses TRBV5-1 and TRBJ1-6; D is ambiguous. Trimming pared 0 bases from V and 0 bases from J, leaving 4 bases between. This CDR3 spans 15 amino acids. Germline V lookup: CDR1 SGHRS, CDR2 YFSETQ. CDR3 sequence reads: CASSLGNSYNSPLHF. The CDR3 region has the DNA TGCGCCAGCAGCTTGGGTAACTCCTATAATTCACCCCTCCACTTT. Full variable domain (rest looked up from reference TRBV5-1 and TRBJ1-6): KAGVTQTPRYLIKTRGQQVTLSCSPISGHRSVSWYQQTPGQGLQFLFEYFSETQRNKGNFPGRFSGRQFSNSRSEMNVSTLELGDSALYLCASSLGNSYNSPLHFGNGTRLTVT.

V is TRBV4-2 and J is TRBJ2-7; weak D call: TRBD2 (6 bases). The CDR3 runs 15 residues. V was cut by 0 bases and J by 1 base, with 10 bases left in between. The germline V gene has CDR1 LGHNA and CDR2 YNFKEQ. This chain's CDR3 is CASSQDPGLSYEQYF. CDR3 in DNA: TGTGCCAGCAGCCAAGATCCCGGACTATCCTACGAGCAGTACTTC.

The rearrangement uses TRBV10-3 and TRBJ1-5, with D uncertain. V shed 5 bases and J shed 0 bases, with 8 bases lying between them. The CDR3 spans 14 residues. Germline assignment: CDR1 ENHRY and CDR2 SYGVKD. For the CDR3, the DNA is TGTGCCATCAGTTCAGATTTTAGCAATCAGCCCCAGCATTTT. It is translated as CAISSDFSNQPQHF.

V and J are TRBV10-3 and TRBJ1-2; TRBD1 might be the D (5 bases). The CDR3 has 13 amino acids. V lost 2 bases and J 8 bases, leaving 12 bases between the germline ends. The germline gives CDR1 ENHRY, CDR2 SYGVKD. The CDR3 reads CAISETTVHGYTF. The DNA of the CDR3 is TGTGCCATCAGTGAGACGACAGTGCACGGCTACACCTTC.

CDR3 sequence: CASSFTEFYGYTF. As DNA, the CDR3 is TGTGCCAGCAGCTTTACAGAATTTTATGGCTACACCTTC. The rearrangement uses TRBV5-6 and TRBJ1-2; no firm D call. The germline V gene has CDR1 SGHDT and CDR2 YYEEEE. Trimming removed 2 bases from V and 5 bases from J, with 10 bases in between. CDR3 length: 13 residues.

The gene calls are TRBV2 and TRBJ1-6; TRBD1 matches 9 bases. This CDR3 is 14 amino acids long. With V trimmed by 4 bases and J by 8 bases, 3 bases remained unmatched. The germline CDR1 and CDR2 sequences are SNHLY and FYNNEI. CDR3 residues: CASSVDRGDSPLHF. Written as DNA, the CDR3 is TGTGCCAGCAGTGTGGACAGGGGTGATTCACCCCTCCACTTT. Full variable domain (missing parts from reference TRBV2 and TRBJ1-6): EPEVTQTPSHQVTQMGQEVILRCVPISNHLYFYWYRQILGQKVEFLVSFYNNEISEKSEIFDDQFSVERPDGSNFTLKIRSTKLEDSAMYFCASSVDRGDSPLHFGNGTRLTVT.

The CDR3 nucleotides are TGTGCCAGCAGCTTAGGGTCGCGGGACCAGTACTTC. The encoded protein is CASSLGSRDQYF. The chain has TRBV7-8 and TRBJ2-7; D might be TRBD2 (6 bases). The CDR3 extends over 12 amino acids. Germline CDR1 is SGHVS and CDR2 is FQNEAQ. V was trimmed by 1 base and J by 10 bases, leaving 11 bases between them.

This clone turned up a few times. The V and J genes are TRBV4-1 and TRBJ2-1, with 13 nucleotides matching TRBD2. The CDR3 contains 19 residues. Germline V gives CDR1 MGHRA, CDR2 YSYEKL. V lost 6 bases to trimming and J lost 8 bases; unmatched junction nucleotides: 19. The CDR3 DNA reads TGCGCCAGCAGAAGGGAAGGCTACCGTGGGACTAGCGGGGTAGATGAGCAGTTCTTC. Encoded protein: CASRREGYRGTSGVDEQFF.

This chain connects TRBV7-8 to TRBJ2-7, with a weak D call TRBD2 (6 bases). V lost 5 bases, J lost 4 bases, and 15 bases lay in between. The CDR3 spans 14 residues. Germline V gene sequence: CDR1 SGHVS, CDR2 FQNEAQ. The CDR3: CASSPGGVFYEQYF. CDR3 DNA sequence: TGTGCCAGCAGCCCAGGAGGGGTCTTTTACGAGCAGTACTTC.

The gene calls are TRBV5-1 and TRBJ2-3, with 9 bases identical to TRBD1. The CDR3 contains 16 residues. CDR1 and CDR2 (germline): SGHRS, YFSETQ. After removal of 4 bases from V and 6 bases from J, the junction contained 12 bases not matched to a gene. The CDR3 spells CASSPWDRVDWDTQYF. The CDR3 region has the DNA TGCGCCAGCAGCCCGTGGGACAGGGTGGACTGGGATACGCAGTATTTT. The full variable domain, rest sourced from reference TRBV5-1 and TRBJ2-3, is KAGVTQTPRYLIKTRGQQVTLSCSPISGHRSVSWYQQTPGQGLQFLFEYFSETQRNKGNFPGRFSGRQFSNSRSEMNVSTLELGDSALYLCASSPWDRVDWDTQYFGPGTRLTVL.